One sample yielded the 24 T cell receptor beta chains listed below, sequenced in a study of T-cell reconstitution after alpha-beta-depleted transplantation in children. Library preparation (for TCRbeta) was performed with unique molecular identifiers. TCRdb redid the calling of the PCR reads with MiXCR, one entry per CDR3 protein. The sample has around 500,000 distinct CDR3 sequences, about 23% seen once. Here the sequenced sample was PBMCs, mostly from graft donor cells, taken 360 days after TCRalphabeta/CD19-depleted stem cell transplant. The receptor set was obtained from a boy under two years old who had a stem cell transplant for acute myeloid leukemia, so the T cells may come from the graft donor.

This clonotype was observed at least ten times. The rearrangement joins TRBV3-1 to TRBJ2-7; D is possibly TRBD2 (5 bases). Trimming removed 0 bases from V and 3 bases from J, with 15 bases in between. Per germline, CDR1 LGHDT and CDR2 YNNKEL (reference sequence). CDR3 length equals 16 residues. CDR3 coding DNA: TGTGCCAGCAGCCAAGAGATGTATTCGGGAAACTACGAGCAGTACTTC. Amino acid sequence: CASSQEMYSGNYEQYF.

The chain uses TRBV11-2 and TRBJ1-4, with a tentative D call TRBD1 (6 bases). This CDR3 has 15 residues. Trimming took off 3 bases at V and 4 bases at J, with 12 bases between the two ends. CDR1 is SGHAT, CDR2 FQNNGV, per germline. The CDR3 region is CASSFGQLFNEKLFF. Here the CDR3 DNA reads TGTGCCAGCAGCTTCGGACAGCTTTTTAATGAAAAACTGTTTTTT.

CDR3 coding DNA: TGTGCCACCAGCAGGCAAAGGATATTGTTCCAGTTCAATGAGCAGTTCTTC. The encoded protein is CATSRQRILFQFNEQFF. V gene TRBV15 combines with J gene TRBJ2-1; no reliable D call. Trimming took off 3 bases at V and 6 bases at J, with 21 bases between the two ends. Germline V gene data show CDR1 as LNHNV and CDR2 as YYDKDF (reference sequence). The CDR3 is made up of 17 amino acids.

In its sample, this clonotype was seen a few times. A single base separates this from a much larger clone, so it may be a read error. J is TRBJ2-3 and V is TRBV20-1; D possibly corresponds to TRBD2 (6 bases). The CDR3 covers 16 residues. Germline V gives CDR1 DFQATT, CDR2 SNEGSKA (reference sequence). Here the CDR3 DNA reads TGCTGTGCTAGAGATCATAGGGTAGCGGCGGGAGATACGCAGTATTTT. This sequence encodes CCARDHRVAAGDTQYF.

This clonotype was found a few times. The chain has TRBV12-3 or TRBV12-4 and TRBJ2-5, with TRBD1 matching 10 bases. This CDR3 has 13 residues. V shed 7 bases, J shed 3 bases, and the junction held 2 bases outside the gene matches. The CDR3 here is CASTGTGEETQYF. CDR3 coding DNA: TGTGCCAGCACCGGGACAGGGGAAGAGACCCAGTACTTC.

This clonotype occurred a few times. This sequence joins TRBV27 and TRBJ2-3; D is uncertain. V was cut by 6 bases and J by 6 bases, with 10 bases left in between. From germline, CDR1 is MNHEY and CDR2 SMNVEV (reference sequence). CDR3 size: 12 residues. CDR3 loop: CASSPGYDTQYF. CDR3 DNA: TGTGCCAGCAGCCCTGGCTACGATACGCAGTATTTT.

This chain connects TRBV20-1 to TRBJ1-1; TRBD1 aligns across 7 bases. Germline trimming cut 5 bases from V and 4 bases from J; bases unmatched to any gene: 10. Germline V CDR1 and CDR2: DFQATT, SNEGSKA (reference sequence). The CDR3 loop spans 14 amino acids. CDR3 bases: TGCAGTGCTTCCGTAGCCAGGGGGAGCACTGAAGCTTTCTTT. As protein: CSASVARGSTEAFF.

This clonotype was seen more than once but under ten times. CDR3 DNA: TGTGCCAGCAGCCTTCGGACTAGCGGGGGGGCAAGGAACACCGGGGAGCTGTTTTTT. It encodes CASSLRTSGGARNTGELFF. The chain has TRBV7-6 and TRBJ2-2; 15 nucleotides match TRBD2. Germline V gene sequence: CDR1 SGHVS, CDR2 FNYEAQ. The CDR3 has 19 residues. Trimming removed 5 bases from V and 1 base from J; junction bases left unmatched: 8.

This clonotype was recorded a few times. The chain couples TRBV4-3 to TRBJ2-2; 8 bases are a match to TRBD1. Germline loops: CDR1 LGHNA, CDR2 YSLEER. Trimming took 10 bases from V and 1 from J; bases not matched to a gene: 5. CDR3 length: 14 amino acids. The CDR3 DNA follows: TGCGCCACCGGACAGGGACGGAACACCGGGGAGCTGTTTTTT. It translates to CATGQGRNTGELFF.

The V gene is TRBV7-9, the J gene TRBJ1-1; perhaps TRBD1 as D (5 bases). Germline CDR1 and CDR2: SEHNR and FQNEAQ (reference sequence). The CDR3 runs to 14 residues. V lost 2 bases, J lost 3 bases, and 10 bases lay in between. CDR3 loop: CASSLRGTDTEAFF. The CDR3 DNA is TGTGCCAGCAGCTTAAGGGGCACGGACACTGAAGCTTTCTTT.

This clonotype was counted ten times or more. For the CDR3, the DNA is TGTGCCAGCAGGCAGAACGAGCAGTACTTC. Encoded protein: CASRQNEQYF. The rearrangement links TRBV6-6 to TRBJ2-7; no firm D call. The V gene's germline CDR1 is MNHNY and CDR2 SVGAGI (reference sequence). This CDR3 comprises 10 residues. V lost 6 bases and J 5 bases, leaving 5 bases between the germline ends.

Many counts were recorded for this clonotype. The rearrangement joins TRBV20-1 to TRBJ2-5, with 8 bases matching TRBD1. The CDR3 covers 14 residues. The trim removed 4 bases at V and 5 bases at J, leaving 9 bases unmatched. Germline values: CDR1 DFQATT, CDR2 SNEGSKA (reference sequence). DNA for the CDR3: TGCAGTGCTACTGGACAGGGTATAGTGGAGACCCAGTACTTC. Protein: CSATGQGIVETQYF.

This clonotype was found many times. In nucleotides, the CDR3 is TGTGCCAGCAGTGAAGCGTTTGCAGGGAGGGGCTATGGCTACACCTTC. Protein: CASSEAFAGRGYGYTF. This chain uses TRBV2 with TRBJ1-2; possibly TRBD1 for D (5 bases). Trimming pared 0 bases from V and 4 bases from J, leaving 15 bases between. This CDR3 contains 16 residues. Germline loops: CDR1 SNHLY, CDR2 FYNNEI.

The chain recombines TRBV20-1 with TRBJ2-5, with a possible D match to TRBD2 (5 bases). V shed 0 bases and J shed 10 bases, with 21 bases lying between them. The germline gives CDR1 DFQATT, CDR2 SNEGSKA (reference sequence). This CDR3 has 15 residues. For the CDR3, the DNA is TGCAGTGCTAGAGATCTCAGGCTAGCAAGACAATACCAGTACTTC. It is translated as CSARDLRLARQYQYF.

The CDR3 is CASSRTGAVNTEAFF. CDR3 DNA sequence: TGCGCCAGCAGCCGGACAGGGGCCGTGAACACTGAAGCTTTCTTT. The V call is TRBV5-1, the J call TRBJ1-1; TRBD1 matches 9 bases. Germline-derived CDR1 and CDR2 are SGHRS and YFSETQ. The length of the CDR3 is 15 residues. V was pared by 4 bases and J by 0 bases, with 4 bases of the junction left unmatched.

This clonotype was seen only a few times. CDR3 nucleotide sequence: TGTGCCAGCAGTTCCCCCAGACAGGGGGCGAAAGGCTACACCTTC. It translates to CASSSPRQGAKGYTF. The rearrangement uses TRBV27 and TRBJ1-2, with 10 nucleotides matching TRBD1. Germline V gives CDR1 MNHEY, CDR2 SMNVEV (reference sequence). CDR3 length: 15 amino acids. V lost 4 bases to trimming and J lost 8 bases; unmatched junction nucleotides: 10.

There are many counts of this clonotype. CDR3 region: CASSPRGTGGIQYF. The CDR3 DNA reads as TGTGCCAGCAGTCCTCGAGGGACAGGGGGAATCCAGTACTTC. The gene calls are TRBV12-3 or TRBV12-4 and TRBJ2-5, with TRBD1 matching 11 bases. V was pared by 5 bases and J by 10 bases, with 9 bases of the junction left unmatched. The CDR3 loop spans 14 amino acids.

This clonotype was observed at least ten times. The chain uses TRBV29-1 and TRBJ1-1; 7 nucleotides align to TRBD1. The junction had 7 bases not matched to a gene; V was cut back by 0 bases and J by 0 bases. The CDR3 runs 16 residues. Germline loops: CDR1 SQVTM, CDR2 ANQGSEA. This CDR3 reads CSVEDRRRGMNTEAFF. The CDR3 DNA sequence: TGCAGCGTTGAAGATAGGCGCAGGGGGATGAACACTGAAGCTTTCTTT.

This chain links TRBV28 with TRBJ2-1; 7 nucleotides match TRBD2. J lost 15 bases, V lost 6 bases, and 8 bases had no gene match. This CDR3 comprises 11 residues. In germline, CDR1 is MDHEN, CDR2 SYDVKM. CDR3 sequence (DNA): TGTGCCAGCAGCCTTGGACTAGTTCCGTTCTTC. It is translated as CASSLGLVPFF.

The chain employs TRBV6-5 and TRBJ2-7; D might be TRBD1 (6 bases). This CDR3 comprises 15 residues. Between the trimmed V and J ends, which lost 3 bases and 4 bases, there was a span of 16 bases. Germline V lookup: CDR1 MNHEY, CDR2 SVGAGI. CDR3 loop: CASSYLPGHRYEQYV. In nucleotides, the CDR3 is TGTGCCAGCAGTTATCTCCCGGGACATAGGTACGAGCAGTACGTC.

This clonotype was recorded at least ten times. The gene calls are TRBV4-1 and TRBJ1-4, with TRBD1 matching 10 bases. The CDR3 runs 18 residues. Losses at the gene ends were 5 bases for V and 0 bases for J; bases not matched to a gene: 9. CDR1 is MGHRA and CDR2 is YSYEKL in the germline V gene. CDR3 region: CASSSGQGFSATNEKLFF. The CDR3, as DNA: TGCGCCAGCAGCTCGGGACAGGGGTTCAGCGCAACTAATGAAAAACTGTTTTTT.

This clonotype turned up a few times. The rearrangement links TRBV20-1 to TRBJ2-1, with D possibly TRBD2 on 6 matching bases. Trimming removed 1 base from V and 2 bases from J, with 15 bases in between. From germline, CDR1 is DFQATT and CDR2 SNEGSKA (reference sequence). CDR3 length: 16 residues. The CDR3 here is CSARGLEGGAYNEQFF. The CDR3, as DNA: TGCAGTGCTAGAGGTCTCGAGGGCGGGGCCTACAATGAGCAGTTCTTC.

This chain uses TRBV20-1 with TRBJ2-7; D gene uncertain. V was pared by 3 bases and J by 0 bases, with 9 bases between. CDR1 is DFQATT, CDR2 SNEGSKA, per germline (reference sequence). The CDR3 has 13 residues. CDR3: CSARGRISYEQYF. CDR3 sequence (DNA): TGCAGTGCTAGGGGCCGAATCTCCTACGAGCAGTACTTC.

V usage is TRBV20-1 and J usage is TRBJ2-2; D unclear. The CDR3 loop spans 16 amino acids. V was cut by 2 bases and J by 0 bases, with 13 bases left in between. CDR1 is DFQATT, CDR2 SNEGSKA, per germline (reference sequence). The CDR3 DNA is TGCAGTGCTAGAAGGGTCAATTCTGCGAACACCGGGGAGCTGTTTTTT. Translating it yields CSARRVNSANTGELFF.